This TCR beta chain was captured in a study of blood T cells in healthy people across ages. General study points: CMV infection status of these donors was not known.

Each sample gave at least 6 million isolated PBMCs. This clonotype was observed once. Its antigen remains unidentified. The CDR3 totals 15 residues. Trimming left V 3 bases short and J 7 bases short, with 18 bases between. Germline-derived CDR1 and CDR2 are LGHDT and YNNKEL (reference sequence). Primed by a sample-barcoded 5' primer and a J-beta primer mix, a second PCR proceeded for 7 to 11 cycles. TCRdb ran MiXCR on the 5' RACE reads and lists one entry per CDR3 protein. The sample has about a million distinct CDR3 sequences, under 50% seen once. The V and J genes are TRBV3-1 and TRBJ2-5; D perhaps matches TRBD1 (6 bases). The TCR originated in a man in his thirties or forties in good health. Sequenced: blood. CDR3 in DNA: TGTGCCAGCAGCCATCCCCAGGCAGGGGATGGGACCCAGTACTTC. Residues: CASSHPQAGDGTQYF.